This TCR beta chain came from a study of identical twins' blood T cells. Overall study results and limits: Shared environment remains a possible cause of twin similarity.

CDR3 length equals 12 residues. Germline V gene lookup returns CDR1 SEHNR and CDR2 FQNEAQ (reference sequence). V lost 5 bases to trimming and J lost 9 bases; unmatched junction nucleotides: 4. Note on this clonotype: What it binds is not known.

Six healthy women, forming three identical twin pairs, donated samples. TCRdb redid the calling of the 5' RACE reads with MiXCR, one entry per CDR3 protein. The table lists fewer than 450,000 distinct CDR3 sequences, roughly 30% of them singletons. The clonotype was recovered from a woman between 18 and 50 years old in good health. This sequence joins TRBV7-9 and TRBJ1-5, with TRBD1 matching over 7 bases. Sequenced sample: PBMCs. This CDR3 is CASSEGARPQHF. The CDR3 DNA follows: TGTGCCAGCAGCGAGGGGGCTCGGCCCCAGCATTTT.